This entry describes one T cell receptor (beta chain). Its target is not known. This specimen comes from a study of early T cells in non-severe SARS-CoV-2 infection. General study results and limits: Missing private and CD4 specificities, VDJdb matching favored anti-spike CD8 responses.

TCRdb reprocessed the 5' RACE reads via MiXCR and lists one record per CDR3 protein. Here the sample spans some 70,000 distinct CDR3 sequences, roughly 9.1% being singletons. There are 13 residues in the CDR3. Germline values: CDR1 LNHDA, CDR2 SQIVND (reference sequence). Trimming shortened V by 3 bases and J by 2 bases, and 7 bases separated the two germline ends. The receptor was derived from an adult who was a healthcare worker with PCR-confirmed SARS-CoV-2 infection or an uninfected control (not recorded which). The sample was whole blood. This chain uses TRBV19 with TRBJ1-2; no reliable D call. This chain's CDR3 is CASSMGGNYGYTF. CDR3 DNA sequence: TGTGCCAGTAGTATGGGCGGAAACTATGGCTACACCTTC.